Below, 8 T cell receptor beta chains from the same sample are listed, as sequenced in a study of CD8+CD57+ T cells in acquired aplastic anemia. Patients picked for sequencing had shown CD8+CD57+ cell expansion detected by flow cytometry. Investigators profiled TCR beta VDJ and CDR3 from genomic DNA template. TCRdb re-called the reads with MiXCR, one entry per CDR3 protein. The table records roughly 80,000 distinct CDR3 sequences, around 70% of them present only once. The sequenced sample consisted of sorted CD4+, CD8+, or CD8+CD57+ T cells (not recorded which) from PBMCs. Source of these receptors: a human donor with aplastic anemia.

The chain carries TRBV7-9 and TRBJ1-2, with 7 nucleotides matching TRBD1. Germline V gene data show CDR1 as SEHNR and CDR2 as FQNEAQ (reference sequence). The ends lost 5 bases at V and 8 bases at J; junction bases unmatched: 8. The CDR3 has 13 amino acids. The CDR3 region has the DNA TGTGCCAGCAGCGTGACAGGGTCGGTCGGCTACACCTTC. This sequence encodes CASSVTGSVGYTF.

This clonotype came up a few times. The chain employs TRBV11-3 and TRBJ1-5, with TRBD1 as a possible D gene (6 bases). CDR3 length: 15 amino acids. V lost 4 bases and J 7 bases, leaving 17 bases between the germline ends. Germline CDR1 and CDR2: SGHNT and YENEEA. In nucleotides, the CDR3 is TGTGCCAGCAGCTCGAGTACAGGGCGGGGACAGCCCCAGCATTTT. As protein: CASSSSTGRGQPQHF. Full variable domain (remainder filled in from reference TRBV11-3 and TRBJ1-5): EAGVVQSPRYKIIEKKQPVAFWCNPISGHNTLYWYLQNLGQGPELLIRYENEEAVDDSQLPKDRFSAERLKGVDSTLKIQPAELGDSAVYLCASSSSTGRGQPQHFGDGTRLSIL.

The V gene is TRBV19, the J gene TRBJ1-6; no reliable D call. V was clipped by 0 bases and J by 8 bases, with 8 bases between them. The germline V gene encodes CDR1 LNHDA and CDR2 SQIVND (reference sequence). The CDR3 has 14 amino acids. The CDR3 bases are TGTGCCAGTAGTATAGACCGGGGTTATTCACCCCTCCACTTT. Amino acids: CASSIDRGYSPLHF.

This sequence joins TRBV2 and TRBJ1-1; maybe TRBD1 (5 bases). V lost 5 bases and J lost 7, with 11 bases in between. The germline V gene has CDR1 SNHLY and CDR2 FYNNEI. CDR3 length: 12 residues. The CDR3 loop reads CASSLREFEAFF. Written as DNA, the CDR3 is TGTGCCAGCAGTCTCAGGGAATTTGAAGCTTTCTTT.

This clonotype showed up just a few times. The CDR3 DNA reads TGTGCCAGCAGATCAGGGGGGCAAGAGACCCAGTACTTC. Encoded protein: CASRSGGQETQYF. This chain uses TRBV6-1 with TRBJ2-5; TRBD1 is a possible D gene (7 bases). Germline V lookup: CDR1 MNHNS, CDR2 SASEGT. V lost 6 bases and J lost 2, with 10 bases in between. This CDR3 has 13 amino acids.

This clonotype was observed a handful of times. The genes are TRBV5-5 and TRBJ1-6; D is unresolved. CDR1 and CDR2 (germline): SGHKS, YYEKEE (reference sequence). CDR3 size: 15 residues. Between the trimmed V and J ends, which lost 3 bases and 10 bases, there was a span of 17 bases. The CDR3 sequence: CASSSRSGEVSPLHF. The CDR3 nucleotides are TGTGCCAGCAGCTCTCGGTCCGGGGAGGTGTCACCCCTCCACTTT.

This clonotype came up once. V usage is TRBV6-1 and J usage is TRBJ1-3, with D unclear. Looked up from germline, CDR1 is MNHNS and CDR2 is SASEGT. The CDR3 loop spans 15 amino acids. The V end lost 5 bases, the J end lost 0 bases, and 11 bases lay between the germline ends. The CDR3 region is CASSPDGSSGNTIYF. The CDR3 DNA reads TGTGCCAGCAGTCCTGACGGAAGCTCTGGAAACACCATATATTTT.

The chain joins TRBV29-1 to TRBJ1-1; 7 bases match TRBD1. CDR1 and CDR2 from the germline V gene are SQVTM and ANQGSEA. After removal of 7 bases from V and 1 base from J, the junction contained 3 bases not matched to a gene. The CDR3 consists of 12 residues. DNA of the CDR3: TGCAGCGCGCACAGGGGGAACACTGAAGCTTTCTTT. Translation gives CSAHRGNTEAFF. Drawing the rest from reference TRBV29-1 and TRBJ1-1, the complete variable domain is SAVISQKPSRDICQRGTSLTIQCQVDSQVTMMFWYRQQPGQSLTLIATANQGSEATYESGFVIDKFPISRPNLTFSTLTVSNMSPEDSSIYLCSAHRGNTEAFFGQGTRLTVV.